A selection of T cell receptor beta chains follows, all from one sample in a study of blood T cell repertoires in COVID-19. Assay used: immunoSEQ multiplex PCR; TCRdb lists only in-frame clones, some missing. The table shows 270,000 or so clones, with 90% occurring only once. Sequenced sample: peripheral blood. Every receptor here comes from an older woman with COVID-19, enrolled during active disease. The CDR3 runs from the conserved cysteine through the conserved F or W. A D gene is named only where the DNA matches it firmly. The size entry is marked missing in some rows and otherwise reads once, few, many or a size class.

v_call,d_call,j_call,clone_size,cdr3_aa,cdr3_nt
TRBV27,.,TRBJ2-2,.,CASSFNRAISTGELFF,TGTGCCAGCAGTTTTAACCGCGCGATAAGCACCGGGGAGCTGTTTTTT
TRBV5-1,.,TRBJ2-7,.,CASSPGLTTYEQYF,TGCGCCAGCAGCCCGGGACTGACAACCTACGAGCAGTACTTC
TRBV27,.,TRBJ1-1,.,CASKQLTNTEAFF,TGTGCCAGTAAACAGCTCACGAACACTGAAGCTTTCTTT
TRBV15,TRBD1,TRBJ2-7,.,CATSRQGASEQYF,TGTGCCACCAGCAGGCAGGGGGCGTCGGAGCAGTACTTC
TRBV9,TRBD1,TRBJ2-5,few,CASSVGGTEQETQYF,TGTGCCAGCAGCGTAGGGGGGACAGAACAAGAGACCCAGTACTTC
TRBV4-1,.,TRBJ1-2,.,CASSLNRYTGYTF,TGCGCCAGCAGCCTAAACAGGTACACCGGCTACACCTTC
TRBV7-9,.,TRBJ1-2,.,CASSLAETRGYTF,TGTGCCAGCAGCTTAGCGGAGACGAGGGGCTACACCTTC
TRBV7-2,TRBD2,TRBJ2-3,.,CASSLAAGVTDTQYF,TGTGCCAGCAGCTTAGCAGCGGGGGTCACAGATACGCAGTATTTT
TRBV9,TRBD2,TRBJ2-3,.,CASSVGFGVAGGSNTDTQYF,TGTGCCAGCAGCGTAGGGTTTGGGGTAGCGGGGGGAAGTAACACAGATACGCAGTATTTT
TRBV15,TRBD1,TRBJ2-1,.,CATSLRTGSNEQFF,TGTGCCACCAGCCTCCGGACAGGGTCCAATGAGCAGTTCTTC
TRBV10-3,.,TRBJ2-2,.,CAIRTGSDTGELFF,TGTGCCATCAGAACAGGGTCGGACACCGGGGAGCTGTTTTTT
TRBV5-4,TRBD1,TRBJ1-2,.,CASSDGQGRVRDYTF,TGTGCCAGCAGCGACGGACAGGGTAGGGTAAGGGACTACACCTTC
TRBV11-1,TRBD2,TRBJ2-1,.,CASSLGLAGYNEQFF,TGTGCCAGCAGCTTGGGCCTAGCGGGGTACAATGAGCAGTTCTTC
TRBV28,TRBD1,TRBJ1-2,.,CASSLRTGRYGYTF,TGTGCCAGCAGTCTCCGGACAGGGAGATATGGCTACACCTTC
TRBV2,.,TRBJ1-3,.,CASSEGARSGNTIYF,TGTGCCAGCAGTGAAGGGGCACGATCTGGAAACACCATATATTTT
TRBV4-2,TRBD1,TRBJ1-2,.,CASSPSTGVHGYTF,TGTGCCAGCAGCCCCTCCACAGGGGTCCATGGCTACACCTTC
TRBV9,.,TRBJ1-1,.,CASSAGETVNTEAFF,TGTGCCAGCAGCGCCGGTGAAACAGTGAACACTGAAGCTTTCTTT
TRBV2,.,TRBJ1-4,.,CASRSQGGVQKLFF,TGTGCCAGCAGGTCACAGGGTGGAGTCCAAAAACTGTTTTTT